This TCR beta chain emerged from a study of Graves' ophthalmopathy and Graves' hyperthyroidism. The authors amplified TCR beta CDR3 regions, and they did so from RNA transcripts for repertoire sequencing. HTBI primers were employed in first-round RT-PCR, then a second-round multiplex PCR followed. Each CDR3 protein is one row after TCRdb ran MiXCR on the multiplex PCR reads. The data hold more than 300,000 distinct CDR3 sequences, with 15% observed a single time. This clonotype has a count of ten or more. Its antigen is not identified. CDR3 size: 15 residues. Germline V CDR1 and CDR2: LNHDA, SQIVND (reference sequence). V trimming: 4 bases; J trimming: 5 bases; junction bases outside the gene matches: 10. Study-wide findings and caveats: Using 13 signatures, a model distinguished ophthalmopathy from stable hyperthyroidism, reaching roughly 90% sensitivity and approximately 81% specificity. Blood also held most thyroid clonotypes expanded above 0.001 frequency. In predicting ophthalmopathy progression, the model reached around 65% sensitivity and under 75% specificity.

Sequencing was carried out using peripheral blood. The chain is built from TRBV19 and TRBJ1-1; TRBD1 matches at 7 bases. The source of this sequence is a woman younger than 35 with stable Graves' hyperthyroidism. CDR3 amino acids: CASSTGQRGKTEAFF. CDR3 DNA: TGTGCCAGTAGTACGGGACAGAGAGGAAAGACTGAAGCTTTCTTT.